The 21 T cell receptor beta chains below all came from one sample that was sequenced in a study of cytomegalovirus exposure and HLA in healthy donors. The PCR ran on 60 Vbeta and 13 Jbeta primers. Measured with immunoSEQ multiplex PCR; TCRdb has only the in-frame clones, and not every one. Altogether fewer than 200,000 clones are present, approximately 77% being singletons, with the ten largest covering about 1.5%. The specimen was PBMCs. These receptors came from a male donor in good health and CMV-seronegative.

The chain couples TRBV18 to TRBJ1-5; 10 positions agree with TRBD1. Germline V gene lookup returns CDR1 KGHSH and CDR2 LQKENI. Trimming took 6 bases from V and 6 from J; bases not matched to a gene: 20. CDR3 size: 19 residues. CDR3 amino acids: CASSHTSPGTGDLGQPQHF. As DNA, the CDR3 is TGTGCCAGCTCCCACACCAGCCCCGGGACAGGGGATCTCGGTCAGCCCCAGCATTTT.

CDR3 amino acids: CASSLGQLNEQYF. DNA of the CDR3: TGTGCCAGCAGTTTGGGGCAGCTCAACGAGCAGTACTTC. The chain carries TRBV28 and TRBJ2-7; the D gene is possibly TRBD1 (5 bases). Germline V gene sequence: CDR1 MDHEN, CDR2 SYDVKM. The CDR3 is made up of 13 amino acids. V lost 3 bases, J lost 5 bases, and 11 bases lay in between.

The J gene is TRBJ1-5, the V gene TRBV19; unclear D gene. Trimming cost V 0 bases and J 4 bases, with 10 bases left between them. The CDR3 consists of 15 residues. Germline values: CDR1 LNHDA, CDR2 SQIVND (reference sequence). The CDR3 sequence is CASSIEPNRNQPQHF. The CDR3 DNA sequence: TGTGCCAGTAGTATAGAGCCCAACAGAAATCAGCCCCAGCATTTT.

The V gene is TRBV29-1, the J gene TRBJ1-5, with D perhaps TRBD1 (5 bases). V was trimmed by 3 bases and J by 6 bases, leaving 12 bases between them. The CDR3 consists of 13 residues. The germline V gene has CDR1 SQVTM and CDR2 ANQGSEA. The CDR3 sequence: CSVDQGGGQPQHF. CDR3 DNA sequence: TGCAGCGTTGATCAGGGCGGGGGTCAGCCCCAGCATTTT.

V is TRBV2 and J is TRBJ1-1; 7 bases fit TRBD1. The CDR3 consists of 15 residues. V shed 7 bases, J shed 5 bases, and the junction held 13 bases outside the gene matches. Germline V gene data show CDR1 as SNHLY and CDR2 as FYNNEI. The CDR3 loop is CASTEGYQGGTEAFF. The CDR3 bases are TGTGCCAGCACCGAAGGATACCAGGGGGGAACTGAAGCTTTCTTT.

This chain uses TRBV6-4 with TRBJ2-1, with TRBD2 matching over 11 bases. This CDR3 contains 14 residues. The germline CDR1 and CDR2 sequences are MRHNA and SNTAGT. V was pared by 3 bases and J by 8 bases, with 3 bases of the junction left unmatched. The CDR3 sequence: CASSETSGVHEQFF. The DNA for the CDR3 is TGTGCCAGCAGTGAGACTAGCGGGGTGCATGAGCAGTTCTTC.

The genes are TRBV27 and TRBJ2-3; 7 nucleotides agree with TRBD2. Germline V CDR1 and CDR2: MNHEY, SMNVEV (reference sequence). This CDR3 spans 14 amino acids. V gave up 2 bases and J gave up 11 bases; unmatched junction bases: 10. Here the CDR3 DNA reads TGTGCCAGCAGTTTAGTCTTAACGGGAGGCTTGCAGTATTTT. Protein product: CASSLVLTGGLQYF.

The gene calls are TRBV19 and TRBJ2-3; 9 nucleotides line up with TRBD2. Germline values: CDR1 LNHDA, CDR2 SQIVND (reference sequence). There are 14 residues in the CDR3. Germline trimming cut 7 bases from V and 3 bases from J; bases unmatched to any gene: 5. The CDR3 DNA reads as TGTGCCAGTACCTGGCGGGGGGGGACAGATACGCAGTATTTT. It specifies CASTWRGGTDTQYF.

The gene calls are TRBV13 and TRBJ1-5; weak D call: TRBD1 (6 bases). V was cut by 5 bases and J by 4 bases, with 12 bases left in between. Germline V gene sequence: CDR1 PRHDT, CDR2 FYEKMQ (reference sequence). The CDR3 extends over 14 amino acids. The CDR3 DNA follows: TGTGCCAGCAGCGACCGGACAGATAATCAGCCCCAGCATTTT. It yields the protein CASSDRTDNQPQHF.

This clone was detected once. In the same sample, other DNA sequences code for this CDR3. This sequence joins TRBV5-1 and TRBJ1-2; possibly TRBD1 for D (5 bases). CDR3 size: 14 residues. V was pared by 2 bases and J by 8 bases, with 16 bases between. The germline CDR1 and CDR2 sequences are SGHRS and YFSETQ. The CDR3, as DNA: TGCGCCAGCAGCTTCGGGAGGGGAAGAGAAGGCTACACCTTC. It encodes CASSFGRGREGYTF.

The chain links TRBV14 to TRBJ1-4, with a tentative D call TRBD1 (6 bases). The V gene's germline CDR1 is SGHDN and CDR2 FVKESK. This CDR3 is built from 13 residues. Trimming removed 2 bases from V and 8 bases from J, with 9 bases in between. The CDR3 nucleotides read TGTGCCAGCAGCCAATGGGACATCGAAAAACTGTTTTTT. Amino acids: CASSQWDIEKLFF.

The CDR3 region is CSATGGYTDTQYF. CDR3 sequence (DNA): TGCAGCGCCACGGGGGGGTACACAGATACGCAGTATTTT. V gene TRBV29-1 combines with J gene TRBJ2-3, with 8 bases lining up with TRBD2. Trimming took 7 bases from V and 2 from J; bases not matched to a gene: 5. The germline CDR1 and CDR2 sequences are SQVTM and ANQGSEA. CDR3 length: 13 residues.

This clone has just one count. The chain uses TRBV6-6 and TRBJ1-5; D possibly corresponds to TRBD1 (5 bases). This CDR3 has 16 amino acids. The germline gives CDR1 MNHNY, CDR2 SVGAGI (reference sequence). The ends were cut back, 1 base at V and 0 bases at J, with 10 bases in the middle. The CDR3 sequence is CASSYLGADSNQPQHF. The CDR3 DNA follows: TGTGCCAGCAGTTACTTAGGGGCGGATAGCAATCAGCCCCAGCATTTT.

The chain joins TRBV6-4 to TRBJ2-3; TRBD2 aligns across 10 bases. The J segment lost 3 bases and the V segment lost 10 bases, leaving 4 bases of the junction unmatched. Germline V gene lookup returns CDR1 MRHNA and CDR2 SNTAGT. This CDR3 contains 13 residues. The CDR3 is CATSAGGTDTQYF. The CDR3 nucleotides are TGTGCCACCTCAGCGGGGGGGACAGATACGCAGTATTTT.

This clone was seen a few times. The V and J genes are TRBV29-1 and TRBJ1-2; 7 nucleotides match TRBD1. The length of the CDR3 is 11 residues. The germline CDR1 and CDR2 sequences are SQVTM and ANQGSEA. Germline trimming cut 8 bases from V and 5 bases from J; bases unmatched to any gene: 5. CDR3 nucleotides: TGCAGCATCACAGGGGATTATGGCTACACCTTC. Translating it yields CSITGDYGYTF.

DNA of the CDR3: TGTGCCAGCAAGGCAGGGGATGGCTACACCTTC. This gives the protein CASKAGDGYTF. The gene calls are TRBV6-1 and TRBJ1-2, with D perhaps matching TRBD1 (6 bases). Deletions cut 7 bases from V and 6 bases from J, with 9 bases between. The CDR3 covers 11 residues. Per the germline V gene, CDR1 is MNHNS and CDR2 is SASEGT.

This clone was seen a single time. The J gene is TRBJ1-1, the V gene TRBV30, with a possible D match to TRBD1 (5 bases). The CDR3 loop spans 12 amino acids. Germline CDR1 GTSNPN, CDR2 SVGIG (reference sequence). V lost 4 bases, J lost 2 bases, and 8 bases lay in between. The CDR3 spells CAWIGHNTEAFF. In DNA, the CDR3 is TGTGCCTGGATAGGACACAACACTGAAGCTTTCTTT. Combining the CDR3 with reference TRBV30 and TRBJ1-1 gives the whole variable domain SQTIHQWPATLVQPVGSPLSLECTVEGTSNPNLYWYRQAAGRGLQLLFYSVGIGQISSEVPQNLSASRPQDRQFILSSKKLLLSDSGFYLCAWIGHNTEAFFGQGTRLTVV.

This sequence joins TRBV10-3 and TRBJ2-2; tentatively, D is TRBD1 (6 bases). CDR1 is ENHRY, CDR2 SYGVKD, per germline. The CDR3 totals 13 residues. V dropped 2 bases and J dropped 12 bases, with 13 bases sitting between them. CDR3 loop: CAISEVLGTKLFF. The CDR3 DNA sequence: TGTGCCATCAGTGAGGTGCTCGGGACAAAGCTGTTTTTT.

CDR3 nucleotides: TGCGCCAGCAGCTTGTTTAGGACTAGCGGGAGCTCCTACAATGAGCAGTTCTTC. This translates into CASSLFRTSGSSYNEQFF. The chain combines TRBV5-1 with TRBJ2-1; 13 bases are a match to TRBD2. Germline values: CDR1 SGHRS, CDR2 YFSETQ. V shed 1 base and J 0 bases; nucleotides not matched to a gene: 4. The CDR3 spans 18 residues.

The rearrangement uses TRBV30 and TRBJ2-3; the D gene is possibly TRBD2 (5 bases). CDR1 and CDR2 from the germline V gene are GTSNPN and SVGIG (reference sequence). The germline V and J ends were trimmed by 0 bases and 5 bases, with 6 bases remaining between them. This CDR3 region has 12 residues. The CDR3 region has the DNA TGTGCCTGGAGTGTACTAGGAGATACGCAGTATTTT. Its protein is CAWSVLGDTQYF. The entire variable domain, with the rest obtained from reference TRBV30 and TRBJ2-3, is as follows: SQTIHQWPATLVQPVGSPLSLECTVEGTSNPNLYWYRQAAGRGLQLLFYSVGIGQISSEVPQNLSASRPQDRQFILSSKKLLLSDSGFYLCAWSVLGDTQYFGPGTRLTVL.

The chain links TRBV18 to TRBJ1-5; 8 bases agree with TRBD1. The CDR3 spans 15 residues. Germline trimming cut 4 bases from V and 0 bases from J; bases unmatched to any gene: 2. The V gene's germline CDR1 is KGHSH and CDR2 LQKENI. The chain's CDR3 is CASSLGQGSNQPQHF. In nucleotides, the CDR3 is TGTGCCAGCTCACTCGGACAGGGTAGCAATCAGCCCCAGCATTTT.